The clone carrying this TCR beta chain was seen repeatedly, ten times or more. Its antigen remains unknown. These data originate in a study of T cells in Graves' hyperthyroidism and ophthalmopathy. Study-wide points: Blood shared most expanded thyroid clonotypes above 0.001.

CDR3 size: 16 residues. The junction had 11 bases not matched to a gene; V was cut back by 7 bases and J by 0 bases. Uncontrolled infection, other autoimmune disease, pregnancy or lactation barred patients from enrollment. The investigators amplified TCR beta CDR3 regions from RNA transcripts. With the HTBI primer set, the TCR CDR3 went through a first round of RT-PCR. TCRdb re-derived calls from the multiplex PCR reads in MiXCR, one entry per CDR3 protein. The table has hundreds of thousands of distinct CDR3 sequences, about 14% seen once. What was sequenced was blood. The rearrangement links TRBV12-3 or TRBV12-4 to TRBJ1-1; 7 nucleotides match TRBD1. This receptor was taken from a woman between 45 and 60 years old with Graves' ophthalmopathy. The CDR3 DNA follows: TGTGCCAGCACCGTGGGACAGCACAGCCTGAACACTGAAGCTTTCTTT. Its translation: CASTVGQHSLNTEAFF.